This TCR beta chain was identified in a study of T cell changes during pregnancy in multiple sclerosis. This CDR3 region has 13 residues. The V gene end was trimmed by 5 bases and the J gene end by 5 bases; junction bases not matched to a gene: 5. Germline lookup yields CDR1 SEHNR and CDR2 FQNEAQ (reference sequence). Only in-frame clones appear in the TCRdb table, and some are missing; sequencing was by immunoSEQ multiplex PCR. The sample has tens of thousands of clones; about 92% are singletons. This clonotype originated in a female donor with multiple sclerosis, enrolled in a pregnancy study. This sample comprised peripheral blood, obtained in the second trimester of pregnancy. The chain recombines TRBV7-9 with TRBJ1-2; TRBD1 aligns across 7 bases. The CDR3 sequence is CASSLTGAYGYTF. The CDR3 coding sequence is TGTGCCAGCAGCCTAACAGGGGCGTATGGCTACACCTTC.